This TCR beta chain was captured in a study of siplizumab effects on memory and regulatory T cells. General study findings and limits: Many proliferating CD4+ or CD8+ clones remained unclassified. Roughly 75-96% of them could not be assigned either a naive or a memory phenotype.

This CDR3 has 15 amino acids. Germline CDR1 SGHTA, CDR2 FQGNSA. Losses at the gene ends were 5 bases for V and 4 bases for J; bases not matched to a gene: 6. Sequencing used immunoSEQ multiplex PCR; TCRdb keeps in-frame clones, though not all of them. The table shows over 70,000 clones, with just under 95% occurring only once. Points on this clone: Its antigen is still unknown.

The source is a human donor in good health. The rearrangement uses TRBV7-2 and TRBJ2-1; 9 positions match TRBD2. The sample was CD8+ T cells sorted from blood. The CDR3 sequence: CASSQTSGVYNEQFF. DNA for the CDR3: TGTGCCAGCAGCCAGACTAGCGGAGTTTACAATGAGCAGTTCTTC.